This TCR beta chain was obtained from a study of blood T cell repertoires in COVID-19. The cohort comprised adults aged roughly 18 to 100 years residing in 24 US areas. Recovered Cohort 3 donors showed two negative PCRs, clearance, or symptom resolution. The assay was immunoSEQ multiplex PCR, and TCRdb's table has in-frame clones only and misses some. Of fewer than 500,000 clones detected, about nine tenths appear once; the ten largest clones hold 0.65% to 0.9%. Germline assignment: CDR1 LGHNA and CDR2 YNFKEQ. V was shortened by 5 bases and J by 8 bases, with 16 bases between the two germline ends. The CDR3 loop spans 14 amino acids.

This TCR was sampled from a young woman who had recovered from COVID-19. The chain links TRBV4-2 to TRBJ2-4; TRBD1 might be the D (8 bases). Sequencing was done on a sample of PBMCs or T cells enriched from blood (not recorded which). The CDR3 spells CASSIRTGRDIQYF. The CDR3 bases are TGTGCCAGCAGCATCCGGACAGGGAGGGACATTCAGTACTTC.